One T cell receptor (beta chain) is described in this entry. Antigen unknown. The data are from a study of OX40 agonist ivuxolimab in advanced cancers. Study in general: Six ivuxolimab dose levels, 0.01 to 10 mg/kg, were given intravenously every 2 weeks. Averaging around 60 years in age, with a range of about 23 to 79, the cohort was approximately 87% male.

Assay used: immunoSEQ multiplex PCR; TCRdb lists only in-frame clones, some missing. The sample includes approximately 35,000 clones, 65% to 80% seen only once; the top ten take approximately 10%. The V gene end was trimmed by 0 bases and the J gene end by 0 bases; junction bases not matched to a gene: 4. The germline gives CDR1 MRHNA, CDR2 SNTAGT. This CDR3 comprises 18 residues. The study, taken as a whole, reports: There were, on average, more expanded clones in CD8+ T cells than in CD4+.

This sample comprised CD4+ or CD8+ T cells sorted from blood, obtained in a trial of the OX40 agonist ivuxolimab. This clonotype was obtained from an adult with an advanced solid tumor such as melanoma, head and neck, liver or kidney cancer. J is TRBJ2-6 and V is TRBV6-4, with 8 bases identical to TRBD2. The CDR3 DNA reads TGTGCCAGCAGTGACTCCTCAGCGGGGGTCTCTGGGGCCAACGTCCTGACTTTC. This translates into CASSDSSAGVSGANVLTF.